These 22 T cell receptor beta chains were sequenced from one sample in a study of blood T cell repertoires in COVID-19. The method was immunoSEQ multiplex PCR; TCRdb's version includes in-frame clones alone and lacks a portion of them. This table holds about 160,000 clones, approximately 80% found once. The sequencing input was peripheral blood. The receptors were sampled from a man in his 70s with acute or convalescent COVID-19.

This chain connects TRBV5-1 to TRBJ2-1, with TRBD2 identical over 9 bases. This CDR3 comprises 16 residues. Trimming at V came to 4 bases and at J to 5 bases, leaving 10 bases not matched to a gene. The germline CDR1 and CDR2 sequences are SGHRS and YFSETQ. CDR3 sequence reads: CASSEVAGVSNNEQFF. Written as DNA, the CDR3 is TGCGCCAGCAGCGAGGTAGCGGGAGTTTCAAACAATGAGCAGTTCTTC.

V and J are TRBV9 and TRBJ1-4, with 9 bases that match TRBD1. Germline CDR1 is SGDLS and CDR2 is YYNGEE. The trim removed 3 bases at V and 8 bases at J, leaving 11 bases unmatched. The CDR3 extends over 16 amino acids. This chain's CDR3 is CASSGARTGALEKLFF. The CDR3 coding sequence is TGTGCCAGCAGCGGAGCCCGGACAGGGGCCTTGGAAAAACTGTTTTTT.

V usage is TRBV28 and J usage is TRBJ2-6, with 8 bases aligning to TRBD1. V was clipped by 5 bases and J by 0 bases; unmatched bases: 9. The CDR3 extends over 18 amino acids. Germline V gene lookup returns CDR1 MDHEN and CDR2 SYDVKM. The CDR3 nucleotides read TGTGCCAGCAGTGTGGTGGGACAGGTCAGCTCTGGGGCCAACGTCCTGACTTTC. Translated: CASSVVGQVSSGANVLTF.

This chain connects TRBV6-5 to TRBJ1-2; no clear D. Trimming left V 6 bases short and J 3 bases short, with 5 bases between. The length of the CDR3 is 11 residues. CDR1 and CDR2 from the germline V gene are MNHEY and SVGAGI. CDR3 sequence (DNA): TGTGCCAGCAGGCGGGACTATGGCTACACCTTC. It yields the protein CASRRDYGYTF.

V and J are TRBV5-1 and TRBJ2-7, with TRBD2 matching 8 bases. Looked up from germline, CDR1 is SGHRS and CDR2 is YFSETQ. J was trimmed by 4 bases and V by 4 bases; bases with no gene match: 10. This CDR3 comprises 15 residues. CDR3 nucleotides: TGCGCCAGCAGCCCGGGGGGGGCAGGGACGTACGAGCAGTACTTC. Translated, it gives CASSPGGAGTYEQYF.

The chain has TRBV15 and TRBJ2-7; D not certain. This CDR3 region has 13 residues. Per the germline V gene, CDR1 is LNHNV and CDR2 is YYDKDF (reference sequence). V lost 0 bases and J 2 bases, leaving 5 bases between the germline ends. The CDR3 loop is CATSRERPYEQYF. The CDR3 bases are TGTGCCACCAGCAGAGAGAGGCCCTACGAGCAGTACTTC.

The chain employs TRBV5-1 and TRBJ1-4; D is unclear. Trimming took off 0 bases at V and 7 bases at J, with 13 bases between the two ends. This CDR3 has 15 amino acids. CDR1 and CDR2 from the germline V gene are SGHRS and YFSETQ. This CDR3 is CASSLALGGFEKLFF. CDR3 nucleotides: TGCGCCAGCAGCTTGGCCTTGGGAGGTTTTGAAAAACTGTTTTTT.

CDR3 coding DNA: TGTGCCAGCAGCGTTACAGGGGGCGATGAGCAGTTCTTC. Its protein product is CASSVTGGDEQFF. The chain combines TRBV6-4 with TRBJ2-1; 9 nucleotides agree with TRBD1. Trimming took 6 bases from V and 8 from J; bases not matched to a gene: 5. CDR1 and CDR2 (germline): MRHNA, SNTAGT. The CDR3 consists of 13 residues.

The genes are TRBV10-3 and TRBJ2-4; TRBD1 matches at 7 bases. CDR1 and CDR2 from the germline V gene are ENHRY and SYGVKD. The length of the CDR3 is 13 residues. V lost 4 bases, J lost 6 bases, and 3 bases stayed unmatched. The CDR3 loop is CAISARQGNIQYF. CDR3 bases: TGTGCCATCAGTGCCAGACAGGGAAACATTCAGTACTTC.

Turning to this clone: This sample includes further DNA sequences coding for the same CDR3. The chain has TRBV10-3 and TRBJ2-7; 15 nucleotides match TRBD2. Germline CDR1 ENHRY, CDR2 SYGVKD. This CDR3 is built from 16 residues. The junction had 1 base not matched to a gene; V was cut back by 2 bases and J by 2 bases. The CDR3 loop is CAISEGLAGGTYEQYF. In nucleotides, the CDR3 is TGTGCCATCAGTGAGGGACTAGCGGGAGGGACCTACGAGCAGTACTTC.

The CDR3: CAWNSGGGNNEQFF. CDR3 nucleotide sequence: TGTGCCTGGAATAGCGGGGGGGGAAACAATGAGCAGTTCTTC. The chain has TRBV30 and TRBJ2-1; 11 bases are shared with TRBD2. Unmatched junction bases numbered 4, after V lost 4 bases and J lost 5 bases. Per the germline V gene, CDR1 is GTSNPN and CDR2 is SVGIG (reference sequence). This CDR3 is 14 amino acids long. Drawing the rest from reference TRBV30 and TRBJ2-1, the complete variable domain is SQTIHQWPATLVQPVGSPLSLECTVEGTSNPNLYWYRQAAGRGLQLLFYSVGIGQISSEVPQNLSASRPQDRQFILSSKKLLLSDSGFYLCAWNSGGGNNEQFFGPGTRLTVL.

The V call is TRBV11-2, the J call TRBJ2-7; D remains ambiguous. The CDR3 consists of 14 residues. Germline V gives CDR1 SGHAT, CDR2 FQNNGV. The V and J ends lost 5 bases and 6 bases respectively, with 17 bases between them. The CDR3 DNA reads TGTGCCAGCAGCCGTTTCCTGGGCCTCGGCGAGCAGTACTTC. Its translation is CASSRFLGLGEQYF.

The V call is TRBV5-4, the J call TRBJ2-3, with 9 bases aligning to TRBD2. V shed 0 bases and J 3 bases; nucleotides not matched to a gene: 8. The CDR3 covers 17 residues. Looked up from germline, CDR1 is SGHNT and CDR2 is YYREEE (reference sequence). The CDR3: CASSLARTSEYTDTQYF. The CDR3 region has the DNA TGTGCCAGCAGCTTGGCTCGGACTAGCGAATATACAGATACGCAGTATTTT.

The rearrangement uses TRBV11-2 and TRBJ2-2; maybe TRBD1 (6 bases). The CDR3 length is 15 residues. V was trimmed by 4 bases and J by 2 bases, leaving 11 bases between them. Germline assignment: CDR1 SGHAT and CDR2 FQNNGV. The CDR3 loop is CASSSRTANTGELFF. DNA of the CDR3: TGTGCCAGCAGCTCCCGGACAGCTAACACCGGGGAGCTGTTTTTT.

In this sample, this clone turned up a few times. The junction and the germline gene differ at one end; a read error may be behind it. The V call is TRBV2, the J call TRBJ2-7; maybe TRBD2 (6 bases). CDR1 and CDR2 from the germline V gene are SNHLY and FYNNEI. The CDR3 extends over 13 amino acids. In nucleotides, the CDR3 is TGTGCCAGCAGTGTGGGAGGTCCCGCGCCTCCCCGGTTC. This sequence encodes CASSVGGPAPPRF.

The chain joins TRBV25-1 to TRBJ2-7, with a tentative D call TRBD1 (7 bases). The germline gives CDR1 MGHDK, CDR2 SYGVNS. CDR3 length: 15 residues. Trimming took off 3 bases at V and 4 bases at J, with 16 bases between the two ends. CDR3 loop: CASSDSRGDRYEQYF. The CDR3 coding sequence is TGTGCCAGCAGTGATTCCAGGGGGGATCGTTACGAGCAGTACTTC.

This chain connects TRBV19 to TRBJ2-4, with a tentative D call TRBD2 (7 bases). CDR3 length: 16 residues. Germline assignment: CDR1 LNHDA and CDR2 SQIVND (reference sequence). Trimming pared 7 bases from V and 2 bases from J, leaving 18 bases between. The CDR3 sequence: CASKGGDTVTKNIQYF. The CDR3 DNA sequence: TGTGCCAGTAAGGGGGGGGACACGGTCACCAAAAACATTCAGTACTTC. Based on the CDR3 plus reference TRBV19 and TRBJ2-4, the full variable domain is DGGITQSPKYLFRKEGQNVTLSCEQNLNHDAMYWYRQDPGQGLRLIYYSQIVNDFQKGDIAEGYSVSREKKESFPLTVTSAQKNPTAFYLCASKGGDTVTKNIQYFGAGTRLSVL.

The CDR3 here is CASSFGLEAGGEQFF. CDR3 bases: TGTGCCAGCAGTTTCGGATTGGAAGCGGGAGGTGAGCAGTTCTTC. V and J are TRBV27 and TRBJ2-1, with TRBD2 matching 9 bases. Germline V CDR1 and CDR2: MNHEY, SMNVEV (reference sequence). Unmatched junction bases numbered 9, after V lost 3 bases and J lost 9 bases. This CDR3 is built from 15 residues.

This chain connects TRBV18 to TRBJ1-6; 12 bases are shared with TRBD1. The CDR3 is made up of 16 amino acids. J lost 7 bases, V lost 1 base, and 2 bases had no gene match. The germline CDR1 and CDR2 sequences are KGHSH and LQKENI. CDR3 sequence reads: CASSPRGTGGNSPLHF. The CDR3 nucleotides are TGTGCCAGCTCACCACGGGGGACAGGGGGCAATTCACCCCTCCACTTT.

In this sample, this clone is medium-sized. The gene calls are TRBV6-5 and TRBJ1-2; possibly TRBD1 for D (6 bases). V shed 2 bases and J shed 13 bases, with 23 bases lying between them. Germline assignment: CDR1 MNHEY and CDR2 SVGAGI. The CDR3 contains 15 residues. CDR3 bases: TGTGCCAGCAGTTACGCCCCCGGTCACAGGGTTATTTCCACCTTC. Protein product: CASSYAPGHRVISTF.

This clone was seen just once. CDR3 DNA: TGTGCCAGCAGCCATAGACGGGGGAATAATGAAAAACTGTTTTTT. Translated, it gives CASSHRRGNNEKLFF. The chain carries TRBV6-5 and TRBJ1-4; D possibly corresponds to TRBD1 (5 bases). The V gene's germline CDR1 is MNHEY and CDR2 SVGAGI. V was shortened by 6 bases and J by 4 bases, with 15 bases between the two germline ends. The CDR3 covers 15 residues.

The chain has TRBV19 and TRBJ1-1, with 8 bases fitting TRBD1. This CDR3 comprises 14 residues. Germline loops: CDR1 LNHDA, CDR2 SQIVND (reference sequence). With 1 base clipped from V and 5 bases from J, the junction kept 3 bases outside the gene matches. The CDR3 loop is CASSIVQGATEAFF. The DNA of the CDR3 is TGTGCCAGTAGTATAGTCCAGGGGGCGACTGAAGCTTTCTTT.